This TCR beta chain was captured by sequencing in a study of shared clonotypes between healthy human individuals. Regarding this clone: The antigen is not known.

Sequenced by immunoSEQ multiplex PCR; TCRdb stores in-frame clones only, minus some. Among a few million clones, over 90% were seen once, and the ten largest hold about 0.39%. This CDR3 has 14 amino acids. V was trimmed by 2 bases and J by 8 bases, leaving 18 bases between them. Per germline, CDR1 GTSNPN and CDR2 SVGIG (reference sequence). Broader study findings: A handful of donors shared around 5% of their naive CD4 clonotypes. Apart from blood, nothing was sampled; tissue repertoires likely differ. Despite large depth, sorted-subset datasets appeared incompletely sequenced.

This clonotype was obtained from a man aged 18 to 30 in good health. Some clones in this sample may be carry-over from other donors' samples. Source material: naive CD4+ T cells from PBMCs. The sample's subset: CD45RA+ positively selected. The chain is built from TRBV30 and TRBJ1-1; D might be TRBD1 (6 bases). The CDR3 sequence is CAWSPTPLTGEAFF. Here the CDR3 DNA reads TGTGCCTGGAGTCCCACCCCTCTTACAGGGGAAGCTTTCTTT.